One sample yielded the 10 T cell receptor beta chains listed below, sequenced in a study of cytomegalovirus exposure and HLA in healthy donors. The PCR employed 60 Vbeta primers together with 13 Jbeta primers. Assay: immunoSEQ multiplex PCR; the TCRdb copy retains only in-frame clones and omits some. The data show about 76,000 clones, approximately 80% seen once. The material sequenced was PBMCs. The source of these receptors is a woman aged 40 to 50 in good health and CMV-seropositive.

This chain connects TRBV15 to TRBJ2-7; 7 positions agree with TRBD2. From germline, CDR1 is LNHNV and CDR2 YYDKDF (reference sequence). V shed 0 bases and J 6 bases; nucleotides not matched to a gene: 11. The CDR3 runs to 16 residues. CDR3 loop: CATSRDRGLREGEQYF. Here the CDR3 DNA reads TGTGCCACCAGCAGAGATCGAGGACTTAGGGAGGGCGAGCAGTACTTC.

The V call is TRBV9, the J call TRBJ1-2; D perhaps matches TRBD1 (5 bases). The germline gives CDR1 SGDLS, CDR2 YYNGEE. V was trimmed by 3 bases and J by 8 bases, leaving 17 bases between them. There are 14 residues in the CDR3. CDR3 coding DNA: TGTGCCAGCAGCGCCTCAACGGGGGTAGAGGGCTACACCTTC. This gives the protein CASSASTGVEGYTF.

The genes are TRBV13 and TRBJ2-7, with D possibly being TRBD1 (6 bases). Trimming removed 6 bases from V and 3 bases from J, with 12 bases in between. Germline CDR1 PRHDT, CDR2 FYEKMQ (reference sequence). The CDR3 has 13 residues. The chain's CDR3 is CASSGAGVYEQYF. In DNA, the CDR3 is TGTGCCAGCAGTGGGGCAGGGGTCTACGAGCAGTACTTC. The complete variable domain, with remaining parts taken from reference TRBV13 and TRBJ2-7, reads AAGVIQSPRHLIKEKRETATLKCYPIPRHDTVYWYQQGPGQDPQFLISFYEKMQSDKGSIPDRFSAQQFSDYHSELNMSSLELGDSALYFCASSGAGVYEQYFGPGTRLTVT.

This chain connects TRBV6-1 to TRBJ1-5, with D possibly TRBD1 on 5 matching bases. The CDR3 contains 16 residues. V dropped 2 bases and J dropped 1 base, with 12 bases sitting between them. The V gene's germline CDR1 is MNHNS and CDR2 SASEGT. The CDR3 nucleotides are TGTGCCAGCAGTGAAATGGGGCGTCTCAGCAATCAGCCCCAGCATTTT. Its protein is CASSEMGRLSNQPQHF.

This clone was recorded a few times. The genes are TRBV28 and TRBJ2-7; 10 bases are a match to TRBD2. This CDR3 contains 14 residues. The germline gives CDR1 MDHEN, CDR2 SYDVKM. The V segment lost 6 bases and the J segment 3 bases; nucleotides outside the gene matches: 5. CDR3 residues: CASRKAGGYYEQYF. The CDR3 DNA sequence: TGTGCCAGCAGGAAAGCGGGGGGGTACTACGAGCAGTACTTC.

This chain connects TRBV11-3 to TRBJ2-5; 7 bases line up with TRBD2. The DNA end is more similar to TRBJ2-7, so the J call may be wrong. Germline CDR1 and CDR2: SGHNT and YENEEA. The CDR3 runs to 15 residues. The CDR3 DNA is TGTGCCAGCAGCTCCGCGTCGGGGGGTGGATACGAGCAGTACTTC. Its translation: CASSSASGGGYEQYF.

The chain is built from TRBV7-6 and TRBJ1-6; 7 nucleotides match TRBD1. CDR3 length equals 14 residues. The germline CDR1 and CDR2 sequences are SGHVS and FNYEAQ. The junction had 4 bases not matched to a gene; V was cut back by 3 bases and J by 8 bases. As DNA, the CDR3 is TGTGCCAGCAGCTTTACAGGGGACCATTCACCCCTCCACTTT. It is translated as CASSFTGDHSPLHF.

This clone was seen only a few times. The gene calls are TRBV29-1 and TRBJ1-1, with 8 bases aligning to TRBD1. CDR1 is SQVTM, CDR2 ANQGSEA, per germline. This CDR3 spans 16 amino acids. V shed 6 bases, J shed 2 bases, and the junction held 14 bases outside the gene matches. The CDR3 DNA follows: TGCAGCGTCAACCGACAGGGGCGTATAGAAAACACTGAAGCTTTCTTT. Translated: CSVNRQGRIENTEAFF.

The chain recombines TRBV7-4 with TRBJ2-1, with 8 bases fitting TRBD2. V was clipped by 6 bases and J by 6 bases; unmatched bases: 13. This CDR3 region has 16 residues. The germline CDR1 and CDR2 sequences are SGHVT and SQSDAQ. The DNA for the CDR3 is TGTGCCAGCAGTTTACAATTCAGCGGGGGTGCCAATGAGCAGTTCTTC. The encoded protein is CASSLQFSGGANEQFF.

V is TRBV11-2 and J is TRBJ1-2, with D maybe TRBD1 (5 bases). CDR1 is SGHAT and CDR2 is FQNNGV in the germline V gene. The CDR3 is made up of 12 amino acids. V lost 3 bases to trimming and J lost 6 bases, with 8 bases between them. The CDR3 DNA reads as TGTGCCAGCAGCTTGACAGAAAATGGCTACACCTTC. It encodes CASSLTENGYTF.